The 6 T cell receptor beta chains listed next were all sequenced from one sample in a study of shared clonotypes between healthy human individuals. TCRdb keeps only in-frame clones here, not all; method: immunoSEQ multiplex PCR. The table records 650,000 to 800,000 clones, 72% of them present only once. The sequencing input was memory CD4+ T cells sorted from blood. Documented subset: CD45RA-negative fraction. These TCRs come from a woman in her twenties or thirties in good health.

The CDR3 DNA is TGTGTCAGAAGCTTAGCGGGATATGAAAAACTGTTTTTT. It translates to CVRSLAGYEKLFF. The rearrangement links TRBV7-5 to TRBJ1-4. TRBV7-5 corresponds to a pseudogene. This CDR3 has 13 residues.

The V and J genes are TRBV18 and TRBJ2-6; D perhaps matches TRBD1 (6 bases). Per the germline V gene, CDR1 is KGHSH and CDR2 is LQKENI. The CDR3 runs to 16 residues. V lost 5 bases to trimming and J lost 4 bases, with 15 bases between them. The CDR3 bases are TGTGCCAGCTCATTGATCGCAGGGGACGGGGCCAACGTCCTGACTTTC. This codes for CASSLIAGDGANVLTF.

J is TRBJ2-1 and V is TRBV7-8; 8 bases map to TRBD2. Germline CDR1 reads SGHVS; CDR2 reads FQNEAQ. The J segment lost 3 bases and the V segment lost 1 base, leaving 8 bases of the junction unmatched. This CDR3 has 17 amino acids. CDR3 nucleotide sequence: TGTGCCAGCAGCTTAGGGCGGCTCGGGGGGGACTACAATGAGCAGTTCTTC. This sequence encodes CASSLGRLGGDYNEQFF.

This chain joins TRBV28 and TRBJ2-7; no clear D. CDR1 is MDHEN and CDR2 is SYDVKM in the germline V gene. Trimming pared 7 bases from V and 0 bases from J, leaving 13 bases between. The CDR3 sequence is 14 residues long. The CDR3 here is CASIRASSSYEQYF. The CDR3 bases are TGTGCCAGCATTAGGGCTTCAAGCTCCTACGAGCAGTACTTC.

This clone was recorded once. The chain combines TRBV9 with TRBJ2-1; TRBD1 matches at 11 bases. The V gene end was trimmed by 0 bases and the J gene end by 7 bases; junction bases not matched to a gene: 3. Looked up from germline, CDR1 is SGDLS and CDR2 is YYNGEE. This CDR3 has 15 residues. The CDR3, as DNA: TGTGCCAGCAGCGTAGAGGGGACAGGGGGTAATGAGCAGTTCTTC. Translation gives CASSVEGTGGNEQFF.

The chain is built from TRBV7-9 and TRBJ2-5; tentatively, D is TRBD2 (6 bases). The CDR3 is made up of 14 amino acids. The germline V and J ends were trimmed by 5 bases and 8 bases, with 18 bases remaining between them. Germline V gene lookup returns CDR1 SEHNR and CDR2 FQNEAQ (reference sequence). The DNA of the CDR3 is TGTGCCAGCAGCCCTGGGACTGCCACGGGAACCCAGTACTTC. It encodes CASSPGTATGTQYF.